This entry lists 20 T cell receptor beta chains sequenced from one sample in a study of T cell repertoires in cytomegalovirus infection. TCRdb passed the reads through MiXCR, listing each CDR3 protein once. The data contain a few hundred thousand distinct CDR3 sequences, around 27% of them singletons. Sequencing was performed on PBMCs. Receptors were obtained from a human donor in good health (CMV status not recorded). Some clones in this sample may be carry-over from other donors' samples.

The J gene is TRBJ2-3, the V gene TRBV6-6, with D unresolved. Trimming took off 9 bases at V and 0 bases at J, with 10 bases between the two ends. The germline CDR1 and CDR2 sequences are MNHNY and SVGAGI (reference sequence). The length of the CDR3 is 13 residues. The CDR3 DNA is TGTGCCAGTCGAATACCTAGCACAGATACGCAGTATTTT. Amino acid sequence: CASRIPSTDTQYF.

This clonotype was detected only a few times. The chain recombines TRBV27 with TRBJ1-6; D remains ambiguous. V lost 6 bases, J lost 0 bases, and 12 bases lay in between. Germline lookup yields CDR1 MNHEY and CDR2 SMNVEV (reference sequence). CDR3 size: 16 residues. The CDR3 DNA reads as TGTGCCAGCAGGCCCGGCATTAGCTCCTATAATTCACCCCTCCACTTT. As protein: CASRPGISSYNSPLHF.

The chain couples TRBV27 to TRBJ1-2; D possibly corresponds to TRBD1 (5 bases). The CDR3 has 12 amino acids. Germline V gene sequence: CDR1 MNHEY, CDR2 SMNVEV (reference sequence). Trimming shortened V by 4 bases and J by 7 bases, and 10 bases separated the two germline ends. The CDR3 spells CASSSRGAGYTF. In DNA, the CDR3 is TGTGCCAGCAGTTCAAGGGGCGCTGGCTACACCTTC.

This clonotype was seen a few times. V usage is TRBV5-1 and J usage is TRBJ2-5; 9 bases fit TRBD2. CDR1 is SGHRS, CDR2 YFSETQ, per germline. The CDR3 is 15 amino acids. V shed 5 bases and J 1 base; nucleotides not matched to a gene: 6. The CDR3 is CASSLGLAIQETQYF. The CDR3 DNA follows: TGCGCCAGCAGTTTAGGACTAGCGATCCAAGAGACCCAGTACTTC.

The rearrangement joins TRBV7-9 to TRBJ2-7; TRBD2 agrees at 11 bases. This CDR3 has 17 amino acids. CDR1 SEHNR and CDR2 FQNEAQ come from the germline V gene (reference sequence). V lost 5 bases and J lost 2; bases outside the gene matches: 11. The CDR3 nucleotides are TGTGCCAGCAGCCCCGGAAGAATAGCGGGAGGGCCCTACGAGCAGTACTTC. Its protein is CASSPGRIAGGPYEQYF.

This clonotype was counted many times. The J gene is TRBJ2-1, the V gene TRBV7-2; TRBD2 agrees at 10 bases. The junction had 9 bases not matched to a gene; V was cut back by 6 bases and J by 7 bases. CDR3 length: 15 residues. Germline assignment: CDR1 SGHTA and CDR2 FQGNSA. CDR3 residues: CASRILAGVSNEQFF. CDR3 coding DNA: TGTGCCAGCAGAATCCTAGCGGGAGTATCGAATGAGCAGTTCTTC.

This clonotype was counted between two and nine times. The chain carries TRBV24-1 and TRBJ1-2, with 8 bases fitting TRBD1. With 3 bases clipped from V and 8 bases from J, the junction kept 7 bases outside the gene matches. This CDR3 has 14 amino acids. Germline CDR1 and CDR2: KGHDR and SFDVKD. The CDR3 DNA reads TGTGCCACCAGTGATCCGGACAGGGAAAGAGGCTACACCTTC. It specifies CATSDPDRERGYTF.

The chain employs TRBV12-3 or TRBV12-4 and TRBJ2-3; 7 bases fit TRBD2. The ends lost 5 bases at V and 2 bases at J; junction bases unmatched: 10. CDR3 length equals 16 residues. CDR3 amino acids: CASSTRTSTLTDTQYF. The DNA of the CDR3 is TGTGCCAGCAGTACCAGGACTAGTACCCTCACAGATACGCAGTATTTT.

The table lists this clonotype with a few counts. The chain recombines TRBV7-9 with TRBJ1-3; the match to TRBD1 covers 7 bases. The CDR3 totals 16 residues. Trimming took 5 bases from V and 0 from J; bases not matched to a gene: 7. Germline V lookup: CDR1 SEHNR, CDR2 FQNEAQ (reference sequence). The CDR3, as DNA: TGTGCCAGCAGCCCTTCGACAGGGACCTCTGGAAACACCATATATTTT. This codes for CASSPSTGTSGNTIYF.

The chain's CDR3 is CASSPSGGRGQFF. DNA of the CDR3: TGTGCCAGCAGTCCATCCGGCGGGAGGGGGCAGTTCTTC. The rearrangement uses TRBV28 and TRBJ2-1; 9 nucleotides match TRBD2. There are 13 residues in the CDR3. Germline CDR1 and CDR2: MDHEN and SYDVKM. The trim removed 5 bases at V and 12 bases at J, leaving 8 bases unmatched. Together with reference TRBV28 and TRBJ2-1, the CDR3 gives the full variable domain: DVKVTQSSRYLVKRTGEKVFLECVQDMDHENMFWYRQDPGLGLRLIYFSYDVKMKEKGDIPEGYSVSREKKERFSLILESASTNQTSMYLCASSPSGGRGQFFGPGTRLTVL.

This rearrangement joins TRBV29-1 to TRBJ1-2; D is undetermined. The length of the CDR3 is 15 residues. V lost 3 bases and J 2 bases, leaving 16 bases between the germline ends. Germline loops: CDR1 SQVTM, CDR2 ANQGSEA. CDR3 amino acids: CSVDPDRPKNYGYTF. The CDR3, as DNA: TGCAGCGTTGACCCGGACCGTCCAAAGAACTATGGCTACACCTTC.

This clonotype has at least ten counts. The chain carries TRBV7-9 and TRBJ2-2; weak D call: TRBD1 (6 bases). Germline V gives CDR1 SEHNR, CDR2 FQNEAQ (reference sequence). CDR3 size: 17 residues. Trimming took off 4 bases at V and 0 bases at J, with 15 bases between the two ends. The CDR3 sequence: CASSWGQGATNTGELFF. CDR3 nucleotides: TGTGCCAGCAGCTGGGGACAAGGGGCTACGAACACCGGGGAGCTGTTTTTT.

This chain links TRBV20-1 with TRBJ2-7; TRBD2 aligns across 10 bases. CDR1 and CDR2 (germline): DFQATT, SNEGSKA (reference sequence). This CDR3 has 14 residues. Trimming at V came to 5 bases and at J to 3 bases, leaving 7 bases not matched to a gene. The CDR3 DNA follows: TGCAGTGCTCTGCGAATAGCGGGAGGCTACGAGCAGTACTTC. Amino acids: CSALRIAGGYEQYF.

The chain joins TRBV7-8 to TRBJ1-5; perhaps TRBD1 as D (5 bases). Germline values: CDR1 SGHVS, CDR2 FQNEAQ. Trimming stripped 3 bases from V and 7 bases from J, with 10 bases between. There are 13 residues in the CDR3. The CDR3 loop reads CASSLGDEQPQHF. DNA of the CDR3: TGTGCCAGCAGCTTGGGGGACGAACAGCCCCAGCATTTT.

This clonotype was detected ten times or more. The chain combines TRBV7-2 with TRBJ1-1; D gene unclear. V lost 5 bases and J lost 0, with 16 bases in between. The CDR3 has 16 amino acids. Germline CDR1 is SGHTA and CDR2 is FQGNSA. The CDR3 coding sequence is TGTGCCAGCAGCATCCTCGCCGGTGGTTTGAACACTGAAGCTTTCTTT. Translating gives CASSILAGGLNTEAFF. Complete variable domain (other parts from reference TRBV7-2 and TRBJ1-1): GAGVSQSPSNKVTEKGKDVELRCDPISGHTALYWYRQSLGQGLEFLIYFQGNSAPDKSGLPSDRFSAERTGGSVSTLTIQRTQQEDSAVYLCASSILAGGLNTEAFFGQGTRLTVV.

The sample holds many counts of this clonotype. The V and J genes are TRBV7-6 and TRBJ2-1, with TRBD2 matching 9 bases. The junction had 11 bases not matched to a gene; V was cut back by 5 bases and J by 6 bases. Per germline, CDR1 SGHVS and CDR2 FNYEAQ. The CDR3 runs 16 residues. Here the CDR3 DNA reads TGTGCCAGCAGCCCTCTTAGCGGGAGCGGGGGCAATGAGCAGTTCTTC. It is translated as CASSPLSGSGGNEQFF.

The DNA for the CDR3 is TGTGCCAGCGTGTCAGCGACAGATACGCAGTATTTT. It codes for CASVSATDTQYF. J is TRBJ2-3 and V is TRBV7-6; D is unclear. Trimming removed 8 bases from V and 3 bases from J, with 9 bases in between. Germline V CDR1 and CDR2: SGHVS, FNYEAQ. The length of the CDR3 is 12 residues.

The chain is built from TRBV29-1 and TRBJ1-3; no clear D gene. There are 13 residues in the CDR3. Germline V gene lookup returns CDR1 SQVTM and CDR2 ANQGSEA. V dropped 4 bases and J dropped 4 bases, with 11 bases sitting between them. DNA for the CDR3: TGCAGCGTTGGTCAGTCTTTAGGAAACACCATATATTTT. This encodes CSVGQSLGNTIYF.

This chain uses TRBV7-6 with TRBJ1-2; 8 positions agree with TRBD1. CDR1 SGHVS and CDR2 FNYEAQ come from the germline V gene. This CDR3 has 17 residues. The junction had 17 bases not matched to a gene; V was cut back by 5 bases and J by 6 bases. CDR3 sequence reads: CASSRDESTGDQDGYTF. CDR3 bases: TGTGCCAGCAGCCGAGACGAGTCGACAGGGGATCAGGATGGCTACACCTTC.

This clonotype was seen a handful of times. The CDR3 protein is CASSNGWTGQQETQYF. The CDR3 nucleotides are TGTGCCAGTAGTAACGGATGGACAGGACAACAAGAGACCCAGTACTTC. The chain is built from TRBV19 and TRBJ2-5, with 7 bases matching TRBD1. This CDR3 is 16 amino acids long. V gave up 4 bases and J gave up 2 bases; unmatched junction bases: 10. The germline CDR1 and CDR2 sequences are LNHDA and SQIVND (reference sequence).